Sequencing of this T cell receptor (beta chain) was carried out in a study of blood T cell repertoires in COVID-19 (dated by TCRdb to the early 2020s). In terms of the full investigation: Samples covering the acute and convalescent phases of COVID-19 were provided by collaborators in the United States, Italy and Spain. A de-identified subject ID, COVID-19 status, age in years and sex were almost always included in the sample metadata. The repertoires were made available in a free public database intended to serve as a resource for research on the immune response to SARS-CoV-2. Samples came from the ongoing ImmuneRACE study (first 160 participants) plus 1,254 subjects from 6 global collaborators. Where available, HLA class I and class II types were obtained from metadata supplied by the sample provider rather than from assay-based typing. Deeply sampled blood TCRbeta repertoires from subjects exposed to, actively infected with, or recovered from COVID-19 were included in the dataset. The prospective study material was composed of cDNA or gDNA derived from T cells, B-cell-depleted T cells, or PBMCs.

V and J lose 8 bases and 9 bases, and a span of 14 bases separates them. The germline V gene sets CDR1 to SNHLY and CDR2 to FYNNEI. Including the terminal cysteine and phenylalanine, the CDR3 comprises 12 residues. CDR3 DNA is the only sequence kept; it has 36 bases, read in frame from the first base. TCRbeta CDR3 regions were amplified from genomic DNA using the immunoSEQ Assay, a bias-controlled multiplex PCR. In the original analysis: The number of nucleated cells in each sample was estimated from the amplification of reference gene primers within the assay. Sequence reads were collapsed and filtered to measure the absolute abundance of every unique TCRbeta CDR3 rearrangement. For each sample, productive Simpson clonality was calculated as the square root of Simpson's diversity index over productive rearrangements. Entries here come from immuneACCESS through TCRdb and include only in-frame sequences with V and J called. Some clones fail to appear in such tables; in the studies checked, an unresolved V gene covers under half of the shortfall, and the cause of the remainder is unknown. V and J calls and clone size are copied from that table; D and trimming were computed from the DNA. The table for this sample lists about 63,000 clones; roughly three quarters of them were counted only once. 50% to 55% of the sample is in the top ten clones.

Each collaborating institution followed its own protocols to collect whole blood in K2EDTA tubes. For TCRbeta analysis, collaborator samples were shipped as frozen whole blood, as isolated PBMCs, or as DNA extracted from either sample type. General study outcomes and caveats: Clinical and demographic metadata were provided uncurated, with the amount varying by source and participant.

With regard to this clone: Its antigen specificity is not known. One base away there is no much larger clone; base qualities are not given.

The sequence was obtained from a woman older than 75 with acute or convalescent COVID-19. The chain couples TRBV2 to TRBJ2-1; no D gene call is confident. Sample: peripheral blood. The nucleotide sequence is given as TGTGCCAGCCTTGACTCAATGAGTGAGCAGTTCTTC. The resulting protein is CASLDSMSEQFF.